These 19 T cell receptor beta chains were sequenced from one sample in a study of regulatory T cells in long-lasting Graves disease (dated by TCRdb to the early 2020s). The library was prepared using multiplex PCR. TCRdb records Illumina HiSeq 4000 as the sequencer. TCR beta libraries were built with iRepertoire HTBI primers and Arm-PCR amplification of CDR3 regions. Using fastp trimming at Q25 and MiXCR clonotype assembly, TCRdb reanalyzed the public sequencing data and kept in-frame beta chains. Rows are combined by CDR3 protein, so each entry shows the most common genes and DNA. This sample comprises 600,000 to 800,000 distinct CDR3 sequences, about 30% of them detected only once. About 40% of the sample is taken by the ten largest. Reading the label with the study, this specimen's time point is: persistent/refractory GD, antithyroid drugs over 5 years with positive TRAb. RNA was extracted from PBMCs in TRIzol for both TCR sequencing and RNA sequencing.

Sequenced here: peripheral blood mononuclear cells (PBMCs), sampled when the disease was refractory, from a patient treated with antithyroid drugs. Receptors originate from a female donor with Graves disease.

This clonotype was detected a few times. This chain connects TRBV2 to TRBJ1-1; possible D gene TRBD1, 6 bases. The V gene's germline CDR1 is SNHLY and CDR2 FYNNEI. V lost 6 bases to trimming and J lost 0 bases, with 17 bases between them. The CDR3 has 16 amino acids. CDR3 residues: CASRTGLTHMNTEAFF. Here the CDR3 DNA reads TGTGCCAGCAGGACAGGCCTTACACACATGAACACTGAAGCTTTCTTT.

On this clonotype: The junction does not match germline at one end; this may be a read error. The chain links TRBV5-5 to TRBJ1-2, with D hard to call. The CDR3 extends over 17 amino acids. Germline assignment: CDR1 SGHKS and CDR2 YYEKEE (reference sequence). The CDR3 DNA follows: TGCGCCAGCAGCTTGGGTGTCGGAACACCGTCTAACTATGGCTACACCTTC. It specifies CASSLGVGTPSNYGYTF.

This clonotype was seen more than once but under ten times. The rearrangement joins TRBV6-1 to TRBJ2-5; no firm D call. CDR1 is MNHNS, CDR2 SASEGT, per germline. V gave up 6 bases and J gave up 1 base, with 9 bases separating them. The CDR3 extends over 13 amino acids. CDR3 nucleotide sequence: TGTGCCAGCAGGACGACCGCCCAAGAGACCCAGTACTTC. Protein: CASRTTAQETQYF.

In this sample, this clonotype turned up a few times. The J gene is TRBJ1-2, the V gene TRBV20-1; D gene uncertain. Per germline, CDR1 DFQATT and CDR2 SNEGSKA (reference sequence). V was clipped by 0 bases and J by 4 bases, with 9 bases between them. CDR3 length equals 13 residues. The CDR3 nucleotides read TGCAGTGCTAGAGATAAGGGTTCCTATGGCTACACCTTC. Translating gives CSARDKGSYGYTF.

This clonotype showed up just once. The V and J genes are TRBV3-1 and TRBJ1-2; TRBD1 might be the D (5 bases). The CDR3 totals 16 residues. V was clipped by 7 bases and J by 5 bases, with 23 bases between them. CDR1 and CDR2 from the germline V gene are LGHDT and YNNKEL (reference sequence). CDR3 amino acids: CASNPPRGTAKYGYTF. The DNA for the CDR3 is TGTGCCAGCAACCCTCCCCGGGGGACGGCAAAGTATGGCTACACCTTC. The full variable domain, its missing parts supplied by reference TRBV3-1 and TRBJ1-2, is DTAVSQTPKYLVTQMGNDKSIKCEQNLGHDTMYWYKQDSKKFLKIMFSYNNKELIINETVPNRFSPKSPDKAHLNLHINSLELGDSAVYFCASNPPRGTAKYGYTFGSGTRLTVV.

The rearrangement uses TRBV29-1 and TRBJ1-6; D may be TRBD1 (6 bases). Germline CDR1 and CDR2: SQVTM and ANQGSEA. The CDR3 is 14 amino acids. V was trimmed by 6 bases and J by 5 bases, leaving 14 bases between them. The CDR3 is CSVKGDTDNSPLHF. DNA for the CDR3: TGCAGCGTCAAGGGGGACACCGATAATTCACCCCTCCACTTT.

This clonotype has only a few counts. The chain recombines TRBV20-1 with TRBJ1-5; TRBD1 matches 7 bases. Germline values: CDR1 DFQATT, CDR2 SNEGSKA (reference sequence). This CDR3 is built from 13 residues. Losses at the gene ends were 8 bases for V and 6 bases for J; bases not matched to a gene: 10. The CDR3 DNA reads TGCAGTCCCCTAGGGCCAGGGGGTCAGCCCCAGCATTTT. Its protein product is CSPLGPGGQPQHF.

This clonotype occurred many times. V is TRBV29-1 and J is TRBJ2-7; TRBD2 matches at 9 bases. The germline V gene has CDR1 SQVTM and CDR2 ANQGSEA. The CDR3 totals 13 residues. The V gene end was trimmed by 1 base and the J gene end by 7 bases; junction bases not matched to a gene: 5. The DNA of the CDR3 is TGCAGCGTTGAAGGTAGCGGGAGAGGTGAGCAGTACTTC. Translation gives CSVEGSGRGEQYF.

There are a few counts of this clonotype. The J gene is TRBJ1-1, the V gene TRBV7-3; D might be TRBD1 (6 bases). With 5 bases removed from V and 5 bases from J, the gap between germline ends came to 15 bases. The CDR3 totals 14 residues. Germline V gene data show CDR1 as SGHTA and CDR2 as FQGTGA. In DNA, the CDR3 is TGTGCCAGCAGCCAGACAGGACCTGGGACTGAAGCTTTCTTT. As protein: CASSQTGPGTEAFF.

J is TRBJ1-1 and V is TRBV6-1, with D possibly TRBD1 on 5 matching bases. The germline V and J ends were trimmed by 7 bases and 10 bases, with 22 bases remaining between them. The CDR3 totals 14 residues. The germline V gene has CDR1 MNHNS and CDR2 SASEGT. For the CDR3, the DNA is TGTGCCAGCACCTCCGTCGGGGCGGGGTTCGGAGCTTTCTTT. Encoded protein: CASTSVGAGFGAFF.

This clonotype was counted at least ten times. The rearrangement links TRBV12-3 or TRBV12-4 to TRBJ2-1; the D call may be TRBD1 or TRBD2 (5 bases each). This CDR3 is 18 amino acids long. V was cut by 5 bases and J by 0 bases, with 20 bases left in between. CDR3 residues: CASSLRDRSSVSYNEQFF. In DNA, the CDR3 is TGTGCCAGCAGTCTCCGGGACCGCTCTTCAGTCTCCTACAATGAGCAGTTCTTC.

The chain is built from TRBV20-1 and TRBJ1-2; D not certain. The length of the CDR3 is 11 residues. Trimming took off 3 bases at V and 6 bases at J, with 8 bases between the two ends. CDR1 and CDR2 from the germline V gene are DFQATT and SNEGSKA (reference sequence). CDR3 in amino acids: CSARNQNGYTF. The CDR3 coding sequence is TGCAGTGCTAGGAACCAAAATGGCTACACCTTC.

This clonotype has a handful of counts. The rearrangement uses TRBV29-1 and TRBJ2-6; 11 nucleotides align to TRBD1. The CDR3 runs 19 residues. Unmatched junction bases numbered 14, after V lost 6 bases and J lost 1 base. Germline CDR1 and CDR2: SQVTM and ANQGSEA. CDR3 sequence (DNA): TGCAGCGTGGCCGGGAGCCGGGACAGGGGGTCTTCTGGGGCCAACGTCCTGACTTTC. It specifies CSVAGSRDRGSSGANVLTF. Supplemented by reference TRBV29-1 and TRBJ2-6, the full variable domain reads SAVISQKPSRDICQRGTSLTIQCQVDSQVTMMFWYRQQPGQSLTLIATANQGSEATYESGFVIDKFPISRPNLTFSTLTVSNMSPEDSSIYLCSVAGSRDRGSSGANVLTFGAGSRLTVL.

Only a few counts were recorded for this clonotype. J is TRBJ2-7 and V is TRBV12-5; D gene unclear. The germline V and J ends were trimmed by 5 bases and 7 bases, with 3 bases remaining between them. CDR1 and CDR2 from the germline V gene are LGHNT and FRNRAP. The CDR3 extends over 9 amino acids. The CDR3 is CASGEEQYF. CDR3 bases: TGTGCTAGTGGTGAGGAGCAGTACTTC.

This clonotype was counted ten times or more. The chain couples TRBV11-2 to TRBJ2-5; D may be TRBD2 (6 bases). The length of the CDR3 is 15 residues. Germline-derived CDR1 and CDR2 are SGHAT and FQNNGV. V gave up 5 bases and J gave up 3 bases, with 16 bases separating them. As DNA, the CDR3 is TGTGCCAGCAGCCCCCGGGGGTGGAAAGAAGAGACCCAGTACTTC. It codes for CASSPRGWKEETQYF. Complete variable domain (other parts from reference TRBV11-2 and TRBJ2-5): EAGVAQSPRYKIIEKRQSVAFWCNPISGHATLYWYQQILGQGPKLLIQFQNNGVVDDSQLPKDRFSAERLKGVDSTLKIQPAKLEDSAVYLCASSPRGWKEETQYFGPGTRLLVL.

This clonotype has at least ten counts. The chain has TRBV28 and TRBJ1-6, with 8 positions matching TRBD1. Per germline, CDR1 MDHEN and CDR2 SYDVKM. The CDR3 runs to 17 residues. V dropped 4 bases and J dropped 7; count of bases not matched to a gene: 12. CDR3 DNA sequence: TGTGCCAGCAGTTCAACCTTCGACAGGGGAAGAAATTCACCCCTCCACTTT. This sequence encodes CASSSTFDRGRNSPLHF.

This clonotype turned up a few times. Here the CDR3 omits its conserved ending phenylalanine or tryptophan, so a read error is the likely source. It is unclear where the CDR3 begins or ends on the DNA, so no DNA is shown, and the CDR3 is as TCRdb lists it. The CDR3 sequence is CSASGVGGPL. This rearrangement joins TRBV20-1 to TRBJ2-7; whether TRBD1, the table's D call, matches the DNA was not checked. The CDR3 region is 10 residues in length, termini included. Germline V gene data show CDR1 as DFQATT and CDR2 as SNEGSKA (reference sequence).

This clonotype was found a few times. The chain employs TRBV29-1 and TRBJ2-7; D is perhaps TRBD2 (6 bases). CDR1 and CDR2 (germline): SQVTM, ANQGSEA. The V end was cut by 8 bases, the J end by 6 bases, with 20 bases between. This CDR3 comprises 13 residues. CDR3 DNA: TGCAGCTTCGGGGGAAAGGGCTGGGGCGAGCAGTACTTC. Its protein is CSFGGKGWGEQYF.

This clonotype was recorded at least ten times. The V call is TRBV20-1, the J call TRBJ2-2, with D perhaps matching TRBD2 (5 bases). V gave up 1 base and J gave up 5 bases, with 11 bases separating them. CDR3 length equals 14 residues. In germline, CDR1 is DFQATT, CDR2 SNEGSKA (reference sequence). DNA of the CDR3: TGCAGTGCTAGAGTGTTAGGGAGAACCGGGGAGCTGTTTTTT. As protein: CSARVLGRTGELFF.